The rows below give T cell receptor beta chains drawn from one sample of a study of blood T cell repertoires in COVID-19. The table came from immunoSEQ multiplex PCR; TCRdb's copy has only in-frame clones and leaves some out. Of tens of thousands of clones listed, roughly 74% are singletons. The sequencing sample was made of peripheral blood. The origin of the receptors is a human donor in a cohort sampled during active COVID-19. CDR3s include the opening cysteine and the closing phenylalanine or tryptophan. A D gene is named only where the DNA matches it firmly. Only part of the rows carry a size: once, few, many, or a class if the clone is expanded.

D	V	size	length	J	CDR3	DNA
TRBD2	TRBV7-2	-	18	TRBJ2-7	CASSFLPGLAGASYEQYF	TGTGCCAGCAGCTTTCTCCCGGGACTAGCGGGAGCGTCCTACGAGCAGTACTTC
-	TRBV10-3	-	15	TRBJ1-3	CAITGGDNSGNTIYF	TGTGCCATCACGGGGGGAGACAACTCTGGAAACACCATATATTTT
TRBD2	TRBV7-9	-	17	TRBJ2-2	CASSFRTLLGGTGELFF	TGTGCCAGCAGCTTCCGGACGCTCTTGGGGGGGACCGGGGAGCTGTTTTTT
-	TRBV6-5	-	15	TRBJ1-6	CATGGFYPNNSPLHF	TGTGCCACCGGGGGGTTTTACCCAAATAATTCACCCCTCCACTTT
TRBD2	TRBV19	-	14	TRBJ2-7	CASSTEREAYEQYF	TGTGCCAGTAGTACAGAGCGGGAGGCCTACGAGCAGTACTTC
TRBD1	TRBV2	few	14	TRBJ1-5	CASSLGQGNQPQHF	TGTGCCAGCAGCCTAGGACAGGGAAATCAGCCCCAGCATTTT
-	TRBV3-1/TRBV3-2	many	13	TRBJ1-4	CASTLGQTEKLFF	TGTGCCAGCACCCTGGGCCAGACTGAAAAACTGTTTTTT
TRBD2	TRBV2	-	12	TRBJ2-7	CASGGLEYEQYF	TGTGCCAGCGGGGGACTAGAATACGAGCAGTACTTC
TRBD1	TRBV6-5	-	16	TRBJ1-1	CASSSQGQRMNTEAFF	TGTGCCAGCAGTTCCCAGGGACAGCGAATGAACACTGAAGCTTTCTTT
TRBD1	TRBV7-8	-	15	TRBJ1-2	CATWTGAIKNYGYTF	TGTGCCACCTGGACAGGGGCCATAAAAAACTATGGCTACACCTTC
TRBD1	TRBV7-8	few	14	TRBJ1-2	CASSLPGTAYGYTF	TGTGCCAGCAGCTTACCCGGGACAGCATATGGCTACACCTTC
-	TRBV11-2	-	12	TRBJ1-1	CASSWVRVEAFF	TGTGCCAGCAGCTGGGTCAGGGTAGAAGCTTTCTTT
TRBD2	TRBV19	few	15	TRBJ2-1	CASTLTSGGYNEQFF	TGTGCCAGTACCTTGACTAGCGGAGGATACAATGAGCAGTTCTTC
TRBD2	TRBV6-5	-	16	TRBJ2-3	CASSYRAAGGTDTQYF	TGTGCCAGCAGTTACCGAGCGGCGGGAGGCACAGATACGCAGTATTTT
-	TRBV7-6	-	14	TRBJ2-7	CASSLNEGAYEQYF	TGTGCCAGCAGCTTAAATGAGGGGGCCTACGAGCAGTACTTC
-	TRBV5-1	-	12	TRBJ2-7	CASSAVPWEQYF	TGCGCCAGCAGCGCGGTGCCCTGGGAGCAGTACTTC
TRBD2	TRBV13	-	14	TRBJ2-7	CASSSGLADYEQYF	TGTGCCAGCAGTTCGGGACTAGCGGACTACGAGCAGTACTTC